Below are 10 T cell receptor beta chains sequenced from a single sample in a study of cytomegalovirus exposure and HLA in healthy donors. The PCR employed 60 Vbeta primers together with 13 Jbeta primers. Sequencing used immunoSEQ multiplex PCR; TCRdb keeps in-frame clones, though not all of them. The sample shows some 200,000 clones, approximately 84% of them seen only once. Sequenced material: PBMCs. The receptors stem from a woman aged 45-65 years in good health and CMV-seropositive.

The rearrangement uses TRBV5-1 and TRBJ1-2; D is unclear. Germline V lookup: CDR1 SGHRS, CDR2 YFSETQ. Trimming took off 4 bases at V and 2 bases at J, with 15 bases between the two ends. The CDR3 is 15 residues long. The CDR3 DNA follows: TGCGCCAGCAGCCCGAGAGTGGGCGCCAACTATGGCTACACCTTC. This encodes CASSPRVGANYGYTF.

This clone has more than one count but fewer than ten. The chain combines TRBV10-3 with TRBJ2-7; no reliable D call. V lost 4 bases and J lost 8, with 12 bases in between. This CDR3 has 12 residues. Germline CDR1 ENHRY, CDR2 SYGVKD. The CDR3 reads CAISVLGEQQYF. The CDR3 DNA sequence: TGTGCCATCAGTGTCCTGGGCGAGCAGCAGTACTTC.

CDR3 bases: TGCGCCAGCAGCCAGGGTCCCCCTCTGACAGCCTCTGGAAACACCATATATTTT. Protein: CASSQGPPLTASGNTIYF. V and J are TRBV4-3 and TRBJ1-3, with TRBD1 as a possible D gene (5 bases). This CDR3 contains 18 residues. V shed 3 bases and J shed 0 bases, with 18 bases lying between them. The germline CDR1 and CDR2 sequences are LGHNA and YSLEER.

The V call is TRBV7-3, the J call TRBJ2-3; 8 nucleotides agree with TRBD2. Trimming took 6 bases from V and 0 from J; bases not matched to a gene: 8. Per the germline V gene, CDR1 is SGHTA and CDR2 is FQGTGA. The CDR3 length is 16 residues. As DNA, the CDR3 is TGTGCCAGCAGATCCATAGCGGGGATAAGCACAGATACGCAGTATTTT. This encodes CASRSIAGISTDTQYF.

The rearrangement links TRBV19 to TRBJ1-1; 9 bases align to TRBD1. J was trimmed by 6 bases and V by 4 bases; bases with no gene match: 9. The CDR3 is 15 amino acids. Germline values: CDR1 LNHDA, CDR2 SQIVND (reference sequence). The CDR3 is CASSTTGTGFAEAFF. CDR3 sequence (DNA): TGTGCCAGTAGTACCACCGGGACAGGGTTCGCTGAAGCTTTCTTT.

The rearrangement uses TRBV2 and TRBJ2-7; TRBD2 aligns across 8 bases. The germline CDR1 and CDR2 sequences are SNHLY and FYNNEI. Unmatched junction bases numbered 7, after V lost 7 bases and J lost 2 bases. CDR3 length: 14 residues. The CDR3 here is CASTASGGPYEQYF. CDR3 bases: TGTGCCAGCACGGCCAGCGGGGGCCCCTACGAGCAGTACTTC. Full variable domain (rest looked up from reference TRBV2 and TRBJ2-7): EPEVTQTPSHQVTQMGQEVILRCVPISNHLYFYWYRQILGQKVEFLVSFYNNEISEKSEIFDDQFSVERPDGSNFTLKIRSTKLEDSAMYFCASTASGGPYEQYFGPGTRLTVT.

The rearrangement joins TRBV27 to TRBJ2-7, with TRBD2 identical over 10 bases. J was trimmed by 4 bases and V by 5 bases; bases with no gene match: 5. Germline CDR1 reads MNHEY; CDR2 reads SMNVEV (reference sequence). The CDR3 consists of 14 residues. This chain's CDR3 is CASSRQAGGYEQYF. The DNA of the CDR3 is TGTGCCAGCAGTAGACAAGCGGGGGGGTACGAGCAGTACTTC.

J is TRBJ2-1 and V is TRBV28; 11 bases fit TRBD2. CDR1 MDHEN and CDR2 SYDVKM come from the germline V gene. Germline trimming cut 4 bases from V and 2 bases from J; bases unmatched to any gene: 7. The CDR3 has 17 amino acids. For the CDR3, the DNA is TGTGCCAGCAGTTCTGGACCTAGCGGGGGGACCTACAATGAGCAGTTCTTC. Protein sequence: CASSSGPSGGTYNEQFF.

This clone was found once. The V gene is TRBV5-1, the J gene TRBJ2-7, with D possibly matching TRBD1 (6 bases). The CDR3 contains 14 residues. Germline loops: CDR1 SGHRS, CDR2 YFSETQ. The V end was cut by 4 bases, the J end by 4 bases, with 15 bases between. In DNA form, the CDR3 reads TGCGCCAGCAGCCACGGGGACACCCGGTACGAGCAGTACTTC. Translation: CASSHGDTRYEQYF.

The chain has TRBV5-4 and TRBJ1-3; tentative D call: TRBD1 (6 bases). The V gene lost 3 bases and the J gene lost 3 bases, with 13 bases spanning the gap. The CDR3 is 15 residues long. Germline V gene sequence: CDR1 SGHNT, CDR2 YYREEE (reference sequence). This CDR3 is CASSSTQGLGNTIYF. The CDR3 region has the DNA TGTGCCAGCAGCTCGACACAGGGTCTTGGAAACACCATATATTTT.